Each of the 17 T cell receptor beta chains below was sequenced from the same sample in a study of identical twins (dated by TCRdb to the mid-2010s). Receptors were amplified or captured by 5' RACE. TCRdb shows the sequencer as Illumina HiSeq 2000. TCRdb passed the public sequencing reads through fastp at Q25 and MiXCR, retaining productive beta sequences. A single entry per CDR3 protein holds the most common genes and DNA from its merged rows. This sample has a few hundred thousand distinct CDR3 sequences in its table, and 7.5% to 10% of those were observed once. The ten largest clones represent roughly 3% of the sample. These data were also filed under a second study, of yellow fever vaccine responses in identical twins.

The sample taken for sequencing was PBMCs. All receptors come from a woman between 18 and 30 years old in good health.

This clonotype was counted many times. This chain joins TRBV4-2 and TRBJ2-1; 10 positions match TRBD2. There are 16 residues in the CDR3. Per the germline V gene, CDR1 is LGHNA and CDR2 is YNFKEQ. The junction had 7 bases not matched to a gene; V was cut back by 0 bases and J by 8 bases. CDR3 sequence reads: CASSQETASGGHEQFF. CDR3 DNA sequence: TGTGCCAGCAGCCAAGAAACGGCTAGCGGGGGCCATGAGCAGTTCTTC.

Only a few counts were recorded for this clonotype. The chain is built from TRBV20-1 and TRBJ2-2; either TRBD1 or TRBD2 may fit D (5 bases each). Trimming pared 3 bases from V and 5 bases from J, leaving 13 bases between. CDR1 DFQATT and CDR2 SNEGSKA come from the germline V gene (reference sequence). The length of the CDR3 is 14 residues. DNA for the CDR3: TGCAGTGCTAGGGAATTGTGGGGGACCGGGGAGCTGTTTTTT. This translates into CSARELWGTGELFF.

The DNA for the CDR3 is TGCAGTGCTAGAGCCAAAGCAAGGCTAGGGACTAGCGGGCCATTACCCAGCGGAGAGACCCAGTACTTC. Residues: CSARAKARLGTSGPLPSGETQYF. The J gene is TRBJ2-5, the V gene TRBV20-1; 12 bases map to TRBD2. Germline V gene sequence: CDR1 DFQATT, CDR2 SNEGSKA (reference sequence). This CDR3 has 23 amino acids. The ends lost 1 base at V and 4 bases at J; junction bases unmatched: 28.

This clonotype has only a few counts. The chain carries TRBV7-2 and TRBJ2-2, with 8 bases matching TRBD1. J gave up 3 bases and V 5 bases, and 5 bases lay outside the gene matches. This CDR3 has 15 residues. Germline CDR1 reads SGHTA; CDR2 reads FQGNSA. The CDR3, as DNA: TGTGCCAGCAGCGCGGACAGGGCTGACACCGGGGAGCTGTTTTTT. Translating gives CASSADRADTGELFF.

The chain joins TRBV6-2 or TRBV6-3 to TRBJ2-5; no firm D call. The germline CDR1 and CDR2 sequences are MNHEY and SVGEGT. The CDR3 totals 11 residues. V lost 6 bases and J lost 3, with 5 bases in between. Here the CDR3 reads CASRVEETQYF. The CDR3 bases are TGTGCCAGCAGGGTGGAAGAGACCCAGTACTTC.

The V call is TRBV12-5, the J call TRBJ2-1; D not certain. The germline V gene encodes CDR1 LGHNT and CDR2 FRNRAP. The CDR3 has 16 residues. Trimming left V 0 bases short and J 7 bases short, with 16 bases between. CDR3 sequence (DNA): TGTGCTAGTGGTTTGGTGGGATCTAAGGCCTTGAATGAGCAGTTCTTC. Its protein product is CASGLVGSKALNEQFF.

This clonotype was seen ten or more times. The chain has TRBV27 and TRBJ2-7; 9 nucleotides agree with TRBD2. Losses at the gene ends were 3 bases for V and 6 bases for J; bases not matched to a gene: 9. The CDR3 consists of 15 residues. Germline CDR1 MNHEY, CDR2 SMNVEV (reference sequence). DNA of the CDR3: TGTGCCAGCAGTTTGGTAGGAGGCGGGAGGGGCGAGCAGTACTTC. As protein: CASSLVGGGRGEQYF.

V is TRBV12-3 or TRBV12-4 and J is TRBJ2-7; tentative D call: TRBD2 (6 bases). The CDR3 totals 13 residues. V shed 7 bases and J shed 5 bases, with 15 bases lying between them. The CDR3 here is CASTSGRWDEQYF. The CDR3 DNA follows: TGTGCCAGCACCAGCGGGCGCTGGGACGAGCAGTACTTC.

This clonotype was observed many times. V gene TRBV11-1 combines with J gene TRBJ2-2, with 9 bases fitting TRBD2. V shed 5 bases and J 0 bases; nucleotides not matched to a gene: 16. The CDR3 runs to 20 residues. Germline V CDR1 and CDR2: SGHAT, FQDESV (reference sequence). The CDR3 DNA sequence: TGTGCCAGCAGCCCACCTAGCGGGGACGAGAAGAGATCGAACACCGGGGAGCTGTTTTTT. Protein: CASSPPSGDEKRSNTGELFF. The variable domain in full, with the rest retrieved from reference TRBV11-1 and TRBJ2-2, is EAEVAQSPRYKITEKSQAVAFWCDPISGHATLYWYRQILGQGPELLVQFQDESVVDDSQLPKDRFSAERLKGVDSTLKIQPAELGDSAMYLCASSPPSGDEKRSNTGELFFGEGSRLTVL.

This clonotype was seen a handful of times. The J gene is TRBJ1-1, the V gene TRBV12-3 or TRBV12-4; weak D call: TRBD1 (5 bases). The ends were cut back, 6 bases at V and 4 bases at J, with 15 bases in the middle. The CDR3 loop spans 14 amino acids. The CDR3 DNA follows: TGTGCCAGCAGCTCCCGGGGGTTTGGCACTGAAGCTTTCTTT. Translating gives CASSSRGFGTEAFF.

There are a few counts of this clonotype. CDR3 sequence reads: CSWGGPQETQYF. The CDR3 region has the DNA TGCAGCTGGGGGGGCCCCCAAGAGACCCAGTACTTC. The rearrangement links TRBV29-1 to TRBJ2-5, with D maybe TRBD2 (7 bases). Trimming stripped 8 bases from V and 1 base from J, with 11 bases between. CDR3 length: 12 amino acids. Germline CDR1 is SQVTM and CDR2 is ANQGSEA.

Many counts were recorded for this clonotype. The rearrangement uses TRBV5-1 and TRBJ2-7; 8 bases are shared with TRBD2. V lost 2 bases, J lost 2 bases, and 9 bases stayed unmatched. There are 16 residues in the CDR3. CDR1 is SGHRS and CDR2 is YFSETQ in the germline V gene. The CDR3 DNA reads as TGCGCCAGCAGCTTAACCTCCGGCGGGAGGCCCTACGAGCAGTACTTC. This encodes CASSLTSGGRPYEQYF.

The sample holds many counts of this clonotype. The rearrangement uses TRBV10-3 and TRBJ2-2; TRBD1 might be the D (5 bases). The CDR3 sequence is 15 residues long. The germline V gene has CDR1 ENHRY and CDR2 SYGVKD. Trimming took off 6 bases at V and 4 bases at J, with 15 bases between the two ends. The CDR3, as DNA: TGTGCCATCAGCGGAGACAGAAGAACCACCGGGGAGCTGTTTTTT. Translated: CAISGDRRTTGELFF.

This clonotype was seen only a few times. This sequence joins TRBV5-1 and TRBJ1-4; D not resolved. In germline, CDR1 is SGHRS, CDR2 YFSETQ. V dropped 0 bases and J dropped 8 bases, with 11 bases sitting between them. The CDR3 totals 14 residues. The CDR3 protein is CASSLDTDGEKLFF. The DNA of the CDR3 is TGCGCCAGCAGCTTGGACACCGATGGAGAAAAACTGTTTTTT.

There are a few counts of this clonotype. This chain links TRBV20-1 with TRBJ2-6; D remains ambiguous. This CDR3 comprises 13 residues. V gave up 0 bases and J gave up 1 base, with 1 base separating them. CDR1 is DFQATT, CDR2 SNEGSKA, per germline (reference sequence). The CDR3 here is CSARESGANVLTF. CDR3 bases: TGCAGTGCTAGAGAATCTGGGGCCAACGTCCTGACTTTC.

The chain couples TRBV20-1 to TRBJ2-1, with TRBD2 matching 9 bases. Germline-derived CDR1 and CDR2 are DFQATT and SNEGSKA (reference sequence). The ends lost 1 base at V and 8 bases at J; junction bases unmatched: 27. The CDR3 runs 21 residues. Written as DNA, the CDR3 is TGCAGTGCTAGAGCTTCTTGGGCGCTCGGCGGGGGGGCCATTAGGTCGGATGAGCAGTTCTTC. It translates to CSARASWALGGGAIRSDEQFF.

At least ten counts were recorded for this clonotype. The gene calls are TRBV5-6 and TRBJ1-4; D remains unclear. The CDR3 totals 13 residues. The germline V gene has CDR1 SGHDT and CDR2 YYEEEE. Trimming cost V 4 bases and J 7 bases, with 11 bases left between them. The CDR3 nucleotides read TGTGCCAGCAGCACCGTACTCGGTGAAAAACTGTTTTTT. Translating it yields CASSTVLGEKLFF.